Each of the 14 T cell receptor beta chains below was sequenced from the same sample in a study of T-cell reconstitution after alpha-beta-depleted transplantation in children. Library preparation (for TCRbeta) was performed with unique molecular identifiers. TCRdb itself ran the PCR reads through MiXCR, one entry per CDR3 protein. Of 330,000 or so distinct CDR3 sequences listed, roughly 7.8% are singletons. Study findings and constraints: Diversity and T-cell counts at one year after transplant derived mostly from new T cells.

Their antigens are not known. The source material was peripheral blood, sampled 360 days after TCRalphabeta/CD19-depleted stem cell transplant. These receptors were obtained from a female patient between 2 and 15 years old who had a stem cell transplant for Fanconi anemia, so the T cells may come from the graft donor.

The rearrangement joins TRBV6-5 to TRBJ1-1; D possibly corresponds to TRBD1 (5 bases). Germline V gene data show CDR1 as MNHEY and CDR2 as SVGAGI. Trimming took 7 bases from V and 8 from J, leaving 11 bases between them. This CDR3 has 11 amino acids. As DNA, the CDR3 is TGTGCCAGCACTAGTTACAGGGAAGCTTTCTTT. It yields the protein CASTSYREAFF.

This clonotype was detected many times. The chain employs TRBV5-1 and TRBJ2-7; 7 bases are shared with TRBD1. The CDR3 loop spans 14 amino acids. J gave up 3 bases and V 3 bases, and 6 bases lay outside the gene matches. In germline, CDR1 is SGHRS, CDR2 YFSETQ. This CDR3 is CASSSGQIFYEQYF. In nucleotides, the CDR3 is TGCGCCAGCAGCTCGGGACAGATTTTCTACGAGCAGTACTTC.

This clonotype was detected a few times. The CDR3 is CASSLGESSGTELFF. In DNA, the CDR3 is TGCGCCAGCAGCTTGGGGGAGAGCTCTGGCACAGAACTGTTTTTT. V and J are TRBV5-1 and TRBJ1-4, with no clear D. The CDR3 is made up of 15 amino acids. Between the trimmed V and J ends, which lost 0 bases and 12 bases, there was a span of 18 bases. Germline CDR1 is SGHRS and CDR2 is YFSETQ.

This chain joins TRBV5-5 and TRBJ1-4; D is ambiguous. V was trimmed by 3 bases and J by 4 bases, leaving 4 bases between them. CDR3 length equals 12 residues. Germline CDR1 and CDR2: SGHKS and YYEKEE (reference sequence). The CDR3 loop is CASSSINEKLFF. The CDR3 DNA reads as TGTGCCAGCAGCTCCATTAATGAAAAACTGTTTTTT.

The V call is TRBV4-2, the J call TRBJ1-5; no clear D gene. Germline V gene lookup returns CDR1 LGHNA and CDR2 YNFKEQ. The V end was cut by 0 bases, the J end by 4 bases, with 13 bases between. The CDR3 is 16 amino acids. The CDR3 region has the DNA TGTGCCAGCAGCCAAGATATCCAATACCCTAATCAGCCCCAGCATTTT. This gives the protein CASSQDIQYPNQPQHF.

The CDR3 sequence is CATSDLRSISTDTQYF. In DNA, the CDR3 is TGTGCCACCAGTGATTTGCGCAGCATCAGCACAGATACGCAGTATTTT. The chain couples TRBV24-1 to TRBJ2-3; D is unresolved. Trimming removed 0 bases at V and 0 bases at J, with 9 bases between. Germline V gene lookup returns CDR1 KGHDR and CDR2 SFDVKD. This CDR3 region has 16 residues.

This clonotype was seen ten or more times. The chain is built from TRBV4-3 and TRBJ2-6; the D is unclear. The germline V gene encodes CDR1 LGHNA and CDR2 YSLEER. The CDR3 runs 15 residues. V was pared by 1 base and J by 2 bases, with 6 bases between. In DNA form, the CDR3 reads TGCGCCAGCAGCCAAGGGTTCACTGGGGCCAACGTCCTGACTTTC. Its translation: CASSQGFTGANVLTF.

This clonotype was picked up many times. The rearrangement links TRBV10-3 to TRBJ1-2; D gene uncertain. CDR1 and CDR2 from the germline V gene are ENHRY and SYGVKD. The CDR3 consists of 15 residues. V was cut by 6 bases and J by 8 bases, with 22 bases left in between. The CDR3 is CAISPNGEKIEGYTF. The CDR3 nucleotides are TGTGCCATCAGCCCTAATGGGGAGAAGATAGAGGGCTACACCTTC.

This clonotype was counted many times. V is TRBV6-4 and J is TRBJ2-1; TRBD2 agrees at 8 bases. Germline CDR1 and CDR2: MRHNA and SNTAGT. V trimming: 6 bases; J trimming: 2 bases; junction bases outside the gene matches: 6. This CDR3 contains 15 residues. The DNA of the CDR3 is TGTGCCAGCAGCAATTATAGCGGGACCTACAATGAGCAGTTCTTC. Its protein is CASSNYSGTYNEQFF.

The V gene is TRBV12-3 or TRBV12-4, the J gene TRBJ2-5; TRBD1 matches 8 bases. V lost 1 base to trimming and J lost 4 bases; unmatched junction nucleotides: 5. This CDR3 contains 15 residues. The DNA for the CDR3 is TGTGCCAGCAGTTTAGAGGACAGGGAAGGAGAGACCCAGTACTTC. Translation: CASSLEDREGETQYF.

This clonotype was detected ten times or more. The chain joins TRBV5-6 to TRBJ2-5, with D possibly being TRBD1 or TRBD2 (5 bases each). Germline V gene lookup returns CDR1 SGHDT and CDR2 YYEEEE. The V end was cut by 4 bases, the J end by 3 bases, with 13 bases between. CDR3 length: 14 residues. The CDR3 is CASSETGTEETQYF. The CDR3 coding sequence is TGTGCCAGCAGCGAAACCGGGACCGAAGAGACCCAGTACTTC.

Ten or more counts support this clonotype. The genes are TRBV5-5 and TRBJ2-7; 9 positions match TRBD2. The CDR3 spans 16 residues. Per germline, CDR1 SGHKS and CDR2 YYEKEE (reference sequence). Germline trimming cut 5 bases from V and 2 bases from J; bases unmatched to any gene: 11. The CDR3 sequence is CASRHTISGSTYEQYF. In DNA form, the CDR3 reads TGTGCCAGCAGACACACCATTAGCGGGAGCACCTACGAGCAGTACTTC.

This clonotype has at least ten counts. The chain couples TRBV7-8 to TRBJ2-1, with TRBD2 matching 10 bases. V gave up 2 bases and J gave up 1 base; unmatched junction bases: 8. In germline, CDR1 is SGHVS, CDR2 FQNEAQ. CDR3 length equals 18 residues. CDR3 DNA: TGTGCCAGCAGCTTAAAAGAGCGGGGGGGTACTTCCTACAATGAGCAGTTCTTC. Amino acid sequence: CASSLKERGGTSYNEQFF.

Many counts were recorded for this clonotype. The chain carries TRBV6-5 and TRBJ2-1, with 10 bases matching TRBD1. Germline-derived CDR1 and CDR2 are MNHEY and SVGAGI. V dropped 1 base and J dropped 7; count of bases not matched to a gene: 10. This CDR3 is built from 17 residues. CDR3 amino acids: CASSYLGPGQGSNEQFF. Here the CDR3 DNA reads TGTGCCAGCAGTTACTTAGGCCCGGGACAGGGGAGTAATGAGCAGTTCTTC.